The 17 T cell receptor beta chains below all came from one sample that was sequenced in a study of cytomegalovirus exposure and HLA in healthy donors. Using immunoSEQ multiplex PCR, the repertoire was profiled, and TCRdb retains in-frame clones only, with some absent. The sample has about 110,000 clones; roughly nine tenths are singletons. The sample comprised PBMCs. All receptors derive from a woman under 30 in good health and CMV-seronegative.

The chain combines TRBV4-1 with TRBJ1-6; 12 bases agree with TRBD1. The germline V gene encodes CDR1 MGHRA and CDR2 YSYEKL. This CDR3 region has 16 residues. Losses at the gene ends were 1 base for V and 9 bases for J; bases not matched to a gene: 4. As DNA, the CDR3 is TGCGCCAGCAGCCAAGTTGGGACAGGGGGCGGTTCACCCCTCCACTTT. Translating gives CASSQVGTGGGSPLHF.

This chain links TRBV6-5 with TRBJ2-5; D is perhaps TRBD2 (5 bases). Trimming shortened V by 2 bases and J by 2 bases, and 9 bases separated the two germline ends. Germline CDR1 MNHEY, CDR2 SVGAGI. The CDR3 loop spans 14 amino acids. The CDR3 DNA is TGTGCCAGCAGTTACGGACTGGGGCAAGAGACCCAGTACTTC. It codes for CASSYGLGQETQYF.

J is TRBJ2-1 and V is TRBV5-1; 10 nucleotides line up with TRBD2. Germline V gene sequence: CDR1 SGHRS, CDR2 YFSETQ. The V and J ends lost 4 bases and 8 bases, in that order; junction bases with no gene match: 9. This CDR3 contains 15 residues. The CDR3 reads CASSTIQREGYEQFF. The CDR3 DNA follows: TGCGCCAGCAGCACGATCCAGCGGGAGGGCTATGAGCAGTTCTTC.

This clone was recorded once. The sample carries other DNA sequences with the same CDR3. The genes are TRBV28 and TRBJ1-2; a possible D gene is TRBD1 (5 bases). Per germline, CDR1 MDHEN and CDR2 SYDVKM. This CDR3 has 12 residues. V lost 4 bases and J lost 4, with 7 bases in between. The CDR3 sequence: CASSSGGYGYTF. The CDR3 DNA reads TGTGCCAGCAGTTCGGGGGGCTATGGCTACACCTTC.

This clone turned up a few times. This rearrangement joins TRBV6-1 to TRBJ1-5; TRBD1 aligns across 7 bases. The CDR3 spans 15 residues. Germline lookup yields CDR1 MNHNS and CDR2 SASEGT. Trimming removed 1 base from V and 2 bases from J; junction bases left unmatched: 2. The CDR3 DNA reads as TGTGCCAGCAGTGAAGAAGGGGGCGGCAATCAGCCCCAGCATTTT. It yields the protein CASSEEGGGNQPQHF.

V is TRBV2 and J is TRBJ1-2; 9 nucleotides agree with TRBD1. Trimming cost V 9 bases and J 6 bases; bases outside gene matches: 11. CDR1 is SNHLY and CDR2 is FYNNEI in the germline V gene. This CDR3 has 14 amino acids. The CDR3 nucleotides are TGTGCCAGTACCTCGGGACAGGGTGTAGATGGCTACACCTTC. Translated, it gives CASTSGQGVDGYTF.

The rearrangement uses TRBV28 and TRBJ2-7, with a tentative D call TRBD2 (5 bases). Germline assignment: CDR1 MDHEN and CDR2 SYDVKM. The CDR3 sequence is 14 residues long. V was trimmed by 7 bases and J by 0 bases, leaving 13 bases between them. The CDR3 loop reads CASNTRGSSYEQYF. DNA for the CDR3: TGTGCCAGCAACACACGAGGGAGCTCCTACGAGCAGTACTTC.

The chain carries TRBV6-5 and TRBJ1-1; D is perhaps TRBD1 (6 bases). CDR3 length equals 14 residues. From germline, CDR1 is MNHEY and CDR2 SVGAGI. V shed 0 bases and J shed 7 bases, with 12 bases lying between them. This chain's CDR3 is CASSYSLGAGEAFF. CDR3 DNA: TGTGCCAGCAGTTACTCACTGGGGGCGGGTGAAGCTTTCTTT.

This chain uses TRBV28 with TRBJ2-7; TRBD1 is a possible D gene (5 bases). The CDR3 runs 12 residues. Germline-derived CDR1 and CDR2 are MDHEN and SYDVKM. The V end lost 10 bases, the J end lost 9 bases, and 19 bases lay between the germline ends. The CDR3, as DNA: TGTGCCATCTCAAGCAGACAGACGAGGCAGTACTTC. This codes for CAISSRQTRQYF.

The chain couples TRBV10-3 to TRBJ2-3; 8 bases match TRBD1. CDR3 length equals 16 residues. Per germline, CDR1 ENHRY and CDR2 SYGVKD. V lost 4 bases and J lost 5; bases outside the gene matches: 11. The CDR3 loop reads CAISGIETGAIDTQYF. In DNA, the CDR3 is TGTGCCATCAGTGGGATTGAGACAGGGGCAATAGATACGCAGTATTTT.

The chain links TRBV4-1 to TRBJ2-1; 13 positions match TRBD2. After removal of 2 bases from V and 4 bases from J, the junction contained 5 bases not matched to a gene. The CDR3 has 17 amino acids. Germline V lookup: CDR1 MGHRA, CDR2 YSYEKL. Written as DNA, the CDR3 is TGCGCCAGCAGCCAACCCAGACTAGCGGGGGGTTACAATGAGCAGTTCTTC. Translation: CASSQPRLAGGYNEQFF.

The genes are TRBV6-5 and TRBJ2-2; D unresolved. The V gene's germline CDR1 is MNHEY and CDR2 SVGAGI. V lost 4 bases and J lost 3, with 9 bases in between. This CDR3 has 14 residues. The DNA of the CDR3 is TGTGCCAGCAGTTTTACTACCTACACCGGGGAGCTGTTTTTT. Translated: CASSFTTYTGELFF.

The chain links TRBV5-1 to TRBJ1-4; 7 positions match TRBD1. V shed 2 bases, J shed 8 bases, and the junction held 6 bases outside the gene matches. The V gene's germline CDR1 is SGHRS and CDR2 YFSETQ. The CDR3 has 14 amino acids. The CDR3 DNA sequence: TGCGCCAGCAGCTTTAGGACCAGGGGGGAAAAACTGTTTTTT. Translating it yields CASSFRTRGEKLFF. Full variable domain (remainder filled in from reference TRBV5-1 and TRBJ1-4): KAGVTQTPRYLIKTRGQQVTLSCSPISGHRSVSWYQQTPGQGLQFLFEYFSETQRNKGNFPGRFSGRQFSNSRSEMNVSTLELGDSALYLCASSFRTRGEKLFFGSGTQLSVL.

To note about this clone: The same CDR3 arises from other DNA sequences in this sample as well. CDR3: CASSSQGTASYEQYF. The CDR3, as DNA: TGTGCCAGCAGCTCACAGGGCACCGCTTCCTACGAGCAGTACTTC. The gene calls are TRBV7-2 and TRBJ2-7, with a tentative D call TRBD1 (6 bases). Germline values: CDR1 SGHTA, CDR2 FQGNSA. The CDR3 has 15 residues. The germline V and J ends were trimmed by 4 bases and 1 base, with 14 bases remaining between them.

The V call is TRBV28, the J call TRBJ2-7; 12 bases agree with TRBD1. CDR1 and CDR2 (germline): MDHEN, SYDVKM. There are 14 residues in the CDR3. Germline trimming cut 6 bases from V and 5 bases from J; bases unmatched to any gene: 5. CDR3 DNA sequence: TGTGCCAGCAGCGGGGGGACAGGGGGCCACGAGCAGTACTTC. Amino acid sequence: CASSGGTGGHEQYF.

In DNA form, the CDR3 reads TGTGCCAGCAGCTTAAGAGCGACAGGGGCTAATGAAAAACTGTTTTTT. This gives the protein CASSLRATGANEKLFF. The chain couples TRBV7-9 to TRBJ1-4; 8 bases fit TRBD1. CDR3 length: 16 amino acids. Germline assignment: CDR1 SEHNR and CDR2 FQNEAQ (reference sequence). Trimming took 2 bases from V and 3 from J; bases not matched to a gene: 5. The full variable domain, its missing parts supplied by reference TRBV7-9 and TRBJ1-4, is DTGVSQNPRHKITKRGQNVTFRCDPISEHNRLYWYRQTLGQGPEFLTYFQNEAQLEKSRLLSDRFSAERPKGSFSTLEIQRTEQGDSAMYLCASSLRATGANEKLFFGSGTQLSVL.

The rearrangement links TRBV29-1 to TRBJ1-4; 10 bases agree with TRBD1. V lost 6 bases to trimming and J lost 11 bases; unmatched junction nucleotides: 9. Germline V gives CDR1 SQVTM, CDR2 ANQGSEA. The CDR3 contains 13 residues. This CDR3 reads CSVSDGTGDKLFF. The CDR3, as DNA: TGCAGCGTGTCCGATGGGACAGGGGACAAACTGTTTTTT.